These 30 T cell receptor beta chains share one sample of origin, sequenced in a study of a mutant IDH1 vaccine in newly diagnosed glioma. This sample's time point: baseline, week 1 (first vaccination visit). Treatment of the sample: pre-vaccination baseline after standard-of-care therapy. TCRdb's copy holds only in-frame clones and misses some; the assay was immunoSEQ multiplex PCR. The sample consists of roughly 68,000 clones, about four fifths of them appearing once. This specimen consisted of PBMCs, obtained from a glioma patient treated with radiotherapy, temozolomide or both. All receptors derive from a man aged 50-59 years with glioma.

This clone was seen only once. V usage is TRBV5-5 and J usage is TRBJ2-5; 9 bases map to TRBD1. The CDR3 runs to 14 residues. Germline V gene data show CDR1 as SGHKS and CDR2 as YYEKEE (reference sequence). J was trimmed by 5 bases and V by 4 bases; bases with no gene match: 6. The CDR3 DNA sequence: TGTGCCAGCAGCGAACAGGGGGCCCGGGAGACCCAGTACTTC. It codes for CASSEQGARETQYF.

This rearrangement joins TRBV5-1 to TRBJ1-1; D not resolved. Germline values: CDR1 SGHRS, CDR2 YFSETQ. Deletions cut 4 bases from V and 5 bases from J, with 15 bases between. This CDR3 region has 14 residues. The CDR3 is CASSVSGSQTEAFF. The CDR3, as DNA: TGCGCCAGCAGCGTGTCGGGAAGTCAGACTGAAGCTTTCTTT.

The genes are TRBV6-1 and TRBJ2-7, with D possibly matching TRBD1 (5 bases). The germline CDR1 and CDR2 sequences are MNHNS and SASEGT. The germline V and J ends were trimmed by 7 bases and 0 bases, with 7 bases remaining between them. The CDR3 sequence is 12 residues long. CDR3 sequence reads: CASKGDSYEQYF. The CDR3 nucleotides are TGTGCCAGCAAAGGGGACTCCTACGAGCAGTACTTC.

This chain uses TRBV28 with TRBJ2-7; D gene ambiguous. The CDR3 sequence is 12 residues long. The V and J ends lost 8 bases and 3 bases respectively, with 11 bases between them. Per the germline V gene, CDR1 is MDHEN and CDR2 is SYDVKM. Here the CDR3 DNA reads TGTGCCAGCGGACGGATAAACTACGAGCAGTACTTC. Encoded protein: CASGRINYEQYF. Full variable domain (missing parts from reference TRBV28 and TRBJ2-7): DVKVTQSSRYLVKRTGEKVFLECVQDMDHENMFWYRQDPGLGLRLIYFSYDVKMKEKGDIPEGYSVSREKKERFSLILESASTNQTSMYLCASGRINYEQYFGPGTRLTVT.

The chain recombines TRBV7-9 with TRBJ1-1; the D is unclear. Germline-derived CDR1 and CDR2 are SEHNR and FQNEAQ (reference sequence). V lost 3 bases to trimming and J lost 0 bases, with 8 bases between them. This CDR3 spans 14 amino acids. In nucleotides, the CDR3 is TGTGCCAGCAGCTTCGGACGGATGAACACTGAAGCTTTCTTT. This codes for CASSFGRMNTEAFF. The whole variable domain, remainder taken from reference TRBV7-9 and TRBJ1-1, is DTGVSQNPRHKITKRGQNVTFRCDPISEHNRLYWYRQTLGQGPEFLTYFQNEAQLEKSRLLSDRFSAERPKGSFSTLEIQRTEQGDSAMYLCASSFGRMNTEAFFGQGTRLTVV.

This clone was detected once. J is TRBJ1-4 and V is TRBV7-9; 7 nucleotides agree with TRBD1. This CDR3 is 15 amino acids long. With 8 bases clipped from V and 8 bases from J, the junction kept 14 bases outside the gene matches. Germline assignment: CDR1 SEHNR and CDR2 FQNEAQ (reference sequence). CDR3 DNA: TGTGCCAGCCTCTCCGACAGGGAACCCAACGAAAAACTGTTTTTT. Translated, it gives CASLSDREPNEKLFF.

The gene calls are TRBV9 and TRBJ1-1; D unresolved. V was pared by 0 bases and J by 3 bases, with 6 bases between. This CDR3 is built from 13 residues. Germline assignment: CDR1 SGDLS and CDR2 YYNGEE. The CDR3 sequence: CASSVAQYTEAFF. The DNA for the CDR3 is TGTGCCAGCAGCGTAGCACAGTACACTGAAGCTTTCTTT. Based on the CDR3 plus reference TRBV9 and TRBJ1-1, the full variable domain is DSGVTQTPKHLITATGQRVTLRCSPRSGDLSVYWYQQSLDQGLQFLIQYYNGEERAKGNILERFSAQQFPDLHSELNLSSLELGDSALYFCASSVAQYTEAFFGQGTRLTVV.

This chain links TRBV14 with TRBJ2-2, with 7 positions matching TRBD1. The CDR3 is 15 residues long. The ends lost 2 bases at V and 4 bases at J; junction bases unmatched: 4. CDR1 and CDR2 (germline): SGHDN, FVKESK. CDR3 bases: TGTGCCAGCAGCCAAACAGGGGCCCGCACCGGGGAGCTGTTTTTT. It codes for CASSQTGARTGELFF. Variable domain in full (rest from reference TRBV14 and TRBJ2-2): EAGVTQFPSHSVIEKGQTVTLRCDPISGHDNLYWYRRVMGKEIKFLLHFVKESKQDESGMPNNRFLAERTGGTYSTLKVQPAELEDSGVYFCASSQTGARTGELFFGEGSRLTVL.

The V and J genes are TRBV27 and TRBJ1-1; no firm D call. This CDR3 spans 13 amino acids. V lost 7 bases and J lost 0, with 9 bases in between. CDR1 MNHEY and CDR2 SMNVEV come from the germline V gene (reference sequence). The CDR3 nucleotides read TGTGCCAGCATGGCAGAAATGAACACTGAAGCTTTCTTT. It codes for CASMAEMNTEAFF.

The chain links TRBV4-3 to TRBJ1-2; 7 positions agree with TRBD1. The CDR3 spans 15 residues. Germline V CDR1 and CDR2: LGHNA, YSLEER. V trimming: 2 bases; J trimming: 3 bases; junction bases outside the gene matches: 6. The CDR3 nucleotides are TGCGCCAGCAGCCAACAGCCAGGGGGGGACTATGGCTACACCTTC. Protein: CASSQQPGGDYGYTF.

The chain combines TRBV18 with TRBJ1-1, with D perhaps TRBD1 (6 bases). Trimming took 3 bases from V and 4 from J, leaving 18 bases between them. Germline CDR1 KGHSH, CDR2 LQKENI. The CDR3 covers 16 residues. CDR3 nucleotides: TGTGCCAGCTCACCTTTGGCAGGGGAATTTTTCACTGAAGCTTTCTTT. Protein product: CASSPLAGEFFTEAFF.

The chain couples TRBV2 to TRBJ1-2; no firm D call. This CDR3 spans 14 amino acids. Germline-derived CDR1 and CDR2 are SNHLY and FYNNEI. The V end lost 6 bases, the J end lost 5 bases, and 16 bases lay between the germline ends. CDR3 DNA: TGTGCCAGCAGGGATCTCCGCTTCAGATATGGCTACACCTTC. It encodes CASRDLRFRYGYTF.

This clone turned up a few times. The gene calls are TRBV2 and TRBJ1-5, with unresolved D. CDR1 and CDR2 from the germline V gene are SNHLY and FYNNEI. Trimming cost V 2 bases and J 3 bases, with 8 bases left between them. There are 14 residues in the CDR3. CDR3 amino acids: CASSEQYINQPQHF. For the CDR3, the DNA is TGTGCCAGCAGTGAACAGTACATCAATCAGCCCCAGCATTTT.

The chain recombines TRBV7-9 with TRBJ1-1; D is perhaps TRBD1 (5 bases). Trimming stripped 5 bases from V and 3 bases from J, with 13 bases between. CDR3 size: 14 residues. Germline V gene lookup returns CDR1 SEHNR and CDR2 FQNEAQ (reference sequence). Here the CDR3 DNA reads TGTGCCAGCAGCCCCGGGGGGGTGGACACTGAAGCTTTCTTT. Its translation is CASSPGGVDTEAFF.

The table lists this clone with a count of one. This sequence joins TRBV9 and TRBJ1-1; D gene ambiguous. Germline CDR1 SGDLS, CDR2 YYNGEE. The CDR3 covers 14 residues. V lost 4 bases to trimming and J lost 5 bases, with 15 bases between them. In DNA, the CDR3 is TGTGCCAGCAGCCCGCGATCGGGAAGGACTGAAGCTTTCTTT. This gives the protein CASSPRSGRTEAFF.

The CDR3 protein is CASSIGSSGNTIYF. In DNA form, the CDR3 reads TGTGCCAGTAGTATCGGCAGCTCTGGAAACACCATATATTTT. V and J are TRBV19 and TRBJ1-3; D not resolved. This CDR3 region has 14 residues. Trimming removed 3 bases at V and 0 bases at J, with 6 bases between. Looked up from germline, CDR1 is LNHDA and CDR2 is SQIVND (reference sequence).

This clone was seen a handful of times. The V and J genes are TRBV14 and TRBJ1-6; D not certain. V shed 0 bases and J shed 7 bases, with 7 bases lying between them. Germline CDR1 is SGHDN and CDR2 is FVKESK. The CDR3 loop spans 14 amino acids. The CDR3 sequence is CASSQETPNSPLHF. The CDR3 bases are TGTGCCAGCAGCCAAGAAACGCCCAATTCACCCCTCCACTTT. Combining the CDR3 with reference TRBV14 and TRBJ1-6 gives the whole variable domain EAGVTQFPSHSVIEKGQTVTLRCDPISGHDNLYWYRRVMGKEIKFLLHFVKESKQDESGMPNNRFLAERTGGTYSTLKVQPAELEDSGVYFCASSQETPNSPLHFGNGTRLTVT.

The rearrangement links TRBV30 to TRBJ1-1; D is undetermined. Germline CDR1 and CDR2: GTSNPN and SVGIG (reference sequence). V was clipped by 3 bases and J by 5 bases, with 13 bases between them. The CDR3 covers 13 residues. The CDR3 DNA follows: TGTGCCTGGAGGACCTCGAGGGAGACTGAAGCTTTCTTT. This encodes CAWRTSRETEAFF.

This clone appeared a few times. Here the CDR3 reads CASSLTRGGRYNSPLHF. CDR3 coding DNA: TGTGCCAGCAGCTTAACCCGGGGGGGGCGTTATAATTCACCCCTCCACTTT. This chain joins TRBV5-4 and TRBJ1-6; the D gene is possibly TRBD1 (6 bases). The germline CDR1 and CDR2 sequences are SGHNT and YYREEE (reference sequence). The CDR3 length is 17 residues. V was trimmed by 2 bases and J by 4 bases, leaving 16 bases between them. The full variable domain, with the rest looked up from reference TRBV5-4 and TRBJ1-6, is ETGVTQSPTHLIKTRGQQVTLRCSSQSGHNTVSWYQQALGQGPQFIFQYYREEENGRGNFPPRFSGLQFPNYSSELNVNALELDDSALYLCASSLTRGGRYNSPLHFGNGTRLTVT.

This chain connects TRBV4-1 to TRBJ2-1; TRBD2 matches 12 bases. Trimming removed 0 bases from V and 8 bases from J; junction bases left unmatched: 8. CDR1 and CDR2 (germline): MGHRA, YSYEKL. The length of the CDR3 is 17 residues. The CDR3 spells CASSQEPLAGGVDEQFF. The CDR3 DNA reads TGCGCCAGCAGCCAAGAACCACTAGCGGGGGGAGTTGATGAGCAGTTCTTC.

The chain is built from TRBV2 and TRBJ1-5; D gene uncertain. The CDR3 is 13 residues long. Germline loops: CDR1 SNHLY, CDR2 FYNNEI. V lost 6 bases to trimming and J lost 6 bases, with 12 bases between them. The CDR3 loop is CASRTGFPQPQHF. CDR3 in DNA: TGTGCCAGCAGAACCGGGTTCCCTCAGCCCCAGCATTTT.

This clone was recorded a few times. The chain uses TRBV27 and TRBJ1-1; D might be TRBD1 (5 bases). CDR3 length equals 15 residues. Trimming took off 3 bases at V and 0 bases at J, with 11 bases between the two ends. Germline V gene sequence: CDR1 MNHEY, CDR2 SMNVEV (reference sequence). The CDR3 sequence is CASSLGGTMNTEAFF. In DNA, the CDR3 is TGTGCCAGCAGTTTGGGGGGGACCATGAACACTGAAGCTTTCTTT.

The V and J genes are TRBV2 and TRBJ1-1; unclear D gene. Germline CDR1 reads SNHLY; CDR2 reads FYNNEI. V was clipped by 6 bases and J by 1 base, with 15 bases between them. The CDR3 covers 15 residues. The CDR3 is CASSAMRTANTEAFF. CDR3 coding DNA: TGTGCCAGCAGCGCCATGAGGACGGCGAACACTGAAGCTTTCTTT.

This clone was observed a handful of times. The J gene is TRBJ1-3, the V gene TRBV4-2; 9 nucleotides match TRBD1. V lost 3 bases and J lost 0; bases outside the gene matches: 3. The CDR3 has 16 residues. In germline, CDR1 is LGHNA, CDR2 YNFKEQ. CDR3 in DNA: TGTGCCAGCAGCCAGGACAGGGGCGTCTCTGGAAACACCATATATTTT. Protein: CASSQDRGVSGNTIYF.

The V gene is TRBV2, the J gene TRBJ2-7; 7 bases fit TRBD1. The CDR3 is made up of 13 amino acids. V lost 8 bases and J lost 2; bases outside the gene matches: 6. CDR1 is SNHLY and CDR2 is FYNNEI in the germline V gene. The CDR3 nucleotides are TGTGCCAGCTGCGCCGGGACAGCCTACGAGCAGTACTTC. Encoded protein: CASCAGTAYEQYF.

This chain joins TRBV11-2 and TRBJ1-1; D is undetermined. Trimming pared 4 bases from V and 7 bases from J, leaving 13 bases between. This CDR3 has 13 amino acids. CDR1 SGHAT and CDR2 FQNNGV come from the germline V gene. CDR3 sequence reads: CASSYPPEFEAFF. CDR3 sequence (DNA): TGTGCCAGCAGCTACCCTCCTGAATTTGAAGCTTTCTTT.

A single count supports this clone. The chain recombines TRBV30 with TRBJ1-2, with D possibly matching TRBD1 (5 bases). Germline V gene sequence: CDR1 GTSNPN, CDR2 SVGIG (reference sequence). The CDR3 is made up of 15 amino acids. The V gene lost 2 bases and the J gene lost 8 bases, with 21 bases spanning the gap. The CDR3 coding sequence is TGTGCCTGGAGTCTTAGAGGCTACCGGGACGGAGGCTACACCTTC. It yields the protein CAWSLRGYRDGGYTF.

The V and J genes are TRBV5-1 and TRBJ2-3; 9 bases agree with TRBD2. Losses at the gene ends were 0 bases for V and 5 bases for J; bases not matched to a gene: 10. CDR3 length equals 17 residues. Germline V gene sequence: CDR1 SGHRS, CDR2 YFSETQ. This CDR3 is CASSLAYAGGGEDTQYF. The CDR3 DNA sequence: TGCGCCAGCAGCTTGGCTTACGCGGGGGGGGGCGAAGATACGCAGTATTTT.

Only one count was recorded for this clone. The chain has TRBV5-1 and TRBJ2-6; D is ambiguous. Between the trimmed V and J ends, which lost 5 bases and 0 bases, there was a span of 9 bases. The CDR3 contains 15 residues. CDR1 is SGHRS, CDR2 YFSETQ, per germline. The CDR3 region is CASRSASSGANVLTF. In DNA form, the CDR3 reads TGCGCCAGCAGATCAGCTAGCTCTGGGGCCAACGTCCTGACTTTC.

The chain uses TRBV6-1 and TRBJ1-1; 8 bases map to TRBD1. With 6 bases clipped from V and 5 bases from J, the junction kept 14 bases outside the gene matches. The CDR3 runs 16 residues. Germline assignment: CDR1 MNHNS and CDR2 SASEGT. Written as DNA, the CDR3 is TGTGCCAGCAGGGAAATCAGGGGGCCCTCGGGGACTGAAGCTTTCTTT. It is translated as CASREIRGPSGTEAFF.